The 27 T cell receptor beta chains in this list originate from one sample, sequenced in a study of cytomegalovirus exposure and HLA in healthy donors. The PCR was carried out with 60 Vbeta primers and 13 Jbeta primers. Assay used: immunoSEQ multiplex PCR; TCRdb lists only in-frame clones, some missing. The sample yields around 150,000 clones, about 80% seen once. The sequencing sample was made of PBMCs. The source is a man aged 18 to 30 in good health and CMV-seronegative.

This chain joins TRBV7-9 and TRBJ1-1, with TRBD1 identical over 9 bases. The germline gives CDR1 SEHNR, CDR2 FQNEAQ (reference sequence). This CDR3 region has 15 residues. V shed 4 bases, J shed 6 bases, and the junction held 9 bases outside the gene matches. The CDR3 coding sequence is TGTGCCAGCAGCTATACCAAGGACAGGGGAGCTGAAGCTTTCTTT. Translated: CASSYTKDRGAEAFF.

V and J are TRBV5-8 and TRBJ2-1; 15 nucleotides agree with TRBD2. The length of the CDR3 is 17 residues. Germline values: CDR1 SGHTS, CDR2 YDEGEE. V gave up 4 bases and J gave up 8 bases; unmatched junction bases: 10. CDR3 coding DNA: TGTGCCAGCAGCAAGGGACTAGCGGGGGGTCTGAGCGATGAGCAGTTCTTC. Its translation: CASSKGLAGGLSDEQFF.

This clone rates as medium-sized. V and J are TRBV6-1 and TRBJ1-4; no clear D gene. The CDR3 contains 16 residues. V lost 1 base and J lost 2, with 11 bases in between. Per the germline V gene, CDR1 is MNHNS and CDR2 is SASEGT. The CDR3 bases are TGTGCCAGCAGTGAAGGGTCCCGAGGGACTAATGAAAAACTGTTTTTT. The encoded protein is CASSEGSRGTNEKLFF.

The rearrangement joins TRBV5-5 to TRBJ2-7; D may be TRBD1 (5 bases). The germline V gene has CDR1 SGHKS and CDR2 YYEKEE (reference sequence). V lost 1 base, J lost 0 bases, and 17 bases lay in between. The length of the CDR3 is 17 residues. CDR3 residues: CASSLTPLTEGSYEQYF. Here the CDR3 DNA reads TGTGCCAGCAGCTTGACCCCGCTGACAGAAGGCTCCTACGAGCAGTACTTC.

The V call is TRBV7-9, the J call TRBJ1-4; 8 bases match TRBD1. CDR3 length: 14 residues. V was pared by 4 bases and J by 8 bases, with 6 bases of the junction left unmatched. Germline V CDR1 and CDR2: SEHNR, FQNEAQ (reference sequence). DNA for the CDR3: TGTGCCAGCAGCTCCCGGACAGGGATGGAAAAACTGTTTTTT. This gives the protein CASSSRTGMEKLFF.

The CDR3 region has the DNA TGTGCCAGTAGCCGGGACAGCCGTACTAACTATGGCTACACCTTC. This sequence encodes CASSRDSRTNYGYTF. V usage is TRBV19 and J usage is TRBJ1-2; 7 bases are shared with TRBD1. With V trimmed by 6 bases and J by 0 bases, 7 bases remained unmatched. CDR3 size: 15 residues. Germline V lookup: CDR1 LNHDA, CDR2 SQIVND (reference sequence).

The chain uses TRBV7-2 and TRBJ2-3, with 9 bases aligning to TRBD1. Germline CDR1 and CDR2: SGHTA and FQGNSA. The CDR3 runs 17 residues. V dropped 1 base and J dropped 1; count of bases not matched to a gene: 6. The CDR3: CASSLERTGDGTDTQYF. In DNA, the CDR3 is TGTGCCAGCAGCTTAGAACGGACAGGGGACGGCACAGATACGCAGTATTTT. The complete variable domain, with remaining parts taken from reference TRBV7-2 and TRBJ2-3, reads GAGVSQSPSNKVTEKGKDVELRCDPISGHTALYWYRQSLGQGLEFLIYFQGNSAPDKSGLPSDRFSAERTGGSVSTLTIQRTQQEDSAVYLCASSLERTGDGTDTQYFGPGTRLTVL.

CDR3 nucleotide sequence: TGTGCCAGCAGTGAAGCGGCGGGGGGCGCTCACTACGAGCAGTACTTC. Protein: CASSEAAGGAHYEQYF. The chain employs TRBV6-1 and TRBJ2-7; TRBD2 matches 8 bases. This CDR3 spans 16 amino acids. Trimming removed 0 bases from V and 3 bases from J; junction bases left unmatched: 7. Germline V gene data show CDR1 as MNHNS and CDR2 as SASEGT.

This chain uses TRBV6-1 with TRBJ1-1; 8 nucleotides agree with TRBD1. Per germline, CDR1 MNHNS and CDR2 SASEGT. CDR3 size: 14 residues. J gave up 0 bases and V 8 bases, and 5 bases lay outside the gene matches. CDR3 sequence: CASVRTGLNTEAFF. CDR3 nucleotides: TGTGCCAGCGTGAGGACAGGGCTGAACACTGAAGCTTTCTTT.

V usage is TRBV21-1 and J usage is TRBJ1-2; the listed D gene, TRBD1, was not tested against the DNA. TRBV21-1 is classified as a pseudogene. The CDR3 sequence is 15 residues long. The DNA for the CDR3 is TGTGCCAGCTCCGGACAGGGAGAGCCTGAGGGAGGCTACACCTTC. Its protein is CASSGQGEPEGGYTF.

Here the CDR3 reads CATSRDSGGIYGYTF. The CDR3 coding sequence is TGTGCCACCAGCAGAGACTCTGGGGGCATCTATGGCTACACCTTC. The rearrangement joins TRBV15 to TRBJ1-2, with D perhaps TRBD1 (6 bases). V was shortened by 0 bases and J by 4 bases, with 12 bases between the two germline ends. CDR1 is LNHNV and CDR2 is YYDKDF in the germline V gene (reference sequence). The CDR3 contains 15 residues.

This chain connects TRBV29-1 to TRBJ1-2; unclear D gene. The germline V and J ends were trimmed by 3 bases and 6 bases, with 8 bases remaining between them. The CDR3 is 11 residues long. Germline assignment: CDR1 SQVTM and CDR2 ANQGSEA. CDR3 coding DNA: TGCAGCGTTGATGGAGGGAATGGCTACACCTTC. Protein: CSVDGGNGYTF.

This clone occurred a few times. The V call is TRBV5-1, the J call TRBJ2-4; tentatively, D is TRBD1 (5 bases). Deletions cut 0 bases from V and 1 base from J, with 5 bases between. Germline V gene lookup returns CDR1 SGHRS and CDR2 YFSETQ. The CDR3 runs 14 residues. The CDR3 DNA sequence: TGCGCCAGCAGCTTGGAGGGGGCCAAAAACATTCAGTACTTC. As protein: CASSLEGAKNIQYF.

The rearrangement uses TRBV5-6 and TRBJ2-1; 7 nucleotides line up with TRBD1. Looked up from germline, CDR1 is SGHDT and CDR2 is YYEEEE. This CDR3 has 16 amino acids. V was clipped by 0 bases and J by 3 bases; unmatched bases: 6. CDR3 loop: CASSLAPGTVYNEQFF. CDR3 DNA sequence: TGTGCCAGCAGCTTGGCGCCGGGGACAGTCTACAATGAGCAGTTCTTC. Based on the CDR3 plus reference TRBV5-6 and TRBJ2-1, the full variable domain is DAGVTQSPTHLIKTRGQQVTLRCSPKSGHDTVSWYQQALGQGPQFIFQYYEEEERQRGNFPDRFSGHQFPNYSSELNVNALLLGDSALYLCASSLAPGTVYNEQFFGPGTRLTVL.

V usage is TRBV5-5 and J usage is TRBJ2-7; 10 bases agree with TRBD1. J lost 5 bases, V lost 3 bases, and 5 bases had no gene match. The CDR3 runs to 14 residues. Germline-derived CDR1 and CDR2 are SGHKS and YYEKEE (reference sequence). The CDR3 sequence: CASSWGQGLDEQYF. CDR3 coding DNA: TGTGCCAGCAGCTGGGGACAGGGGTTGGACGAGCAGTACTTC.

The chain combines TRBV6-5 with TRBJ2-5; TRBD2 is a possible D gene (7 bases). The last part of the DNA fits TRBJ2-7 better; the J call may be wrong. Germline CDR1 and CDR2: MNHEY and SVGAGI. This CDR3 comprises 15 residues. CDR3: CASSRAGRGANEQYF. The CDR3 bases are TGTGCCAGCAGTCGTGCCGGCCGGGGGGCGAACGAGCAGTACTTC.

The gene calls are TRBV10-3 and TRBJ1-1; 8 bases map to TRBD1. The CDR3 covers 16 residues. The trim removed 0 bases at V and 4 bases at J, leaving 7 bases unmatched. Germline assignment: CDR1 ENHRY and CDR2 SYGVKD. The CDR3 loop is CAISESIQGAGTEAFF. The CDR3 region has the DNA TGTGCCATCAGTGAGTCGATCCAGGGGGCAGGCACTGAAGCTTTCTTT.

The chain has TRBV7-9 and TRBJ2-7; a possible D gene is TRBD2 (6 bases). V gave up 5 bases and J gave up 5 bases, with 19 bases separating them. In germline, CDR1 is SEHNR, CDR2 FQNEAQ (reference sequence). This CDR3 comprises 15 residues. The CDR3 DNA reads TGTGCCAGCAGCCCAATAAGCGGGCCTAGTAACGAGCAGTACTTC. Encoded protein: CASSPISGPSNEQYF.

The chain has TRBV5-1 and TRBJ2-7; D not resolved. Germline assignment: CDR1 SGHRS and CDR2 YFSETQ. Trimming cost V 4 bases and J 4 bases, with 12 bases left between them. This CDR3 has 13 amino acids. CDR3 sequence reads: CASSPGVGYEQYF. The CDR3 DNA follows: TGCGCCAGCAGCCCGGGTGTCGGGTACGAGCAGTACTTC.

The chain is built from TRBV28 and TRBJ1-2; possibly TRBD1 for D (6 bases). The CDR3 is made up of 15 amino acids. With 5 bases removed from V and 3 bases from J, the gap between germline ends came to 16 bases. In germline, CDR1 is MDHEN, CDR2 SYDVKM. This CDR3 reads CASSPTGSWDYGYTF. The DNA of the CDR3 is TGTGCCAGCAGTCCTACAGGGTCATGGGACTATGGCTACACCTTC.

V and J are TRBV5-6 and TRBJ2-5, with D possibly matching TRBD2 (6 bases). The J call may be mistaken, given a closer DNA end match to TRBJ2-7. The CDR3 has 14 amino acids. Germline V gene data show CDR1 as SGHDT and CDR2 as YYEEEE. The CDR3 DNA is TGTGCCAGCAGCTTTGGACTACCTATCTACGAGCAGTACTTC. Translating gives CASSFGLPIYEQYF.

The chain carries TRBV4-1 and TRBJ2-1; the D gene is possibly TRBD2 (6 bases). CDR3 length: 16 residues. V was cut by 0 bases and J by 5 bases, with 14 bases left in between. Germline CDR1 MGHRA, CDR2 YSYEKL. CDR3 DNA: TGCGCCAGCAGCCAAGAAGGCGGGACCCGAAACAATGAGCAGTTCTTC. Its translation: CASSQEGGTRNNEQFF.

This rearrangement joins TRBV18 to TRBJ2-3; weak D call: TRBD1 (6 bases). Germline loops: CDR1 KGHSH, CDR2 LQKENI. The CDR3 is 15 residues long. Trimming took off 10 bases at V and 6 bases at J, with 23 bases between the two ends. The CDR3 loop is CAIPAGEAPGDTQYF. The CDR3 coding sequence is TGTGCCATACCGGCAGGGGAAGCCCCAGGCGATACGCAGTATTTT.

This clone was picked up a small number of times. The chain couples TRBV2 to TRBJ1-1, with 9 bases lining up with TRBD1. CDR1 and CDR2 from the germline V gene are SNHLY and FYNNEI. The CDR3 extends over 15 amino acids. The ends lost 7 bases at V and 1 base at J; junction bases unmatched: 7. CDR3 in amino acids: CASNLQGAPNTEAFF. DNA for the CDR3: TGTGCCAGCAATTTACAGGGGGCCCCGAACACTGAAGCTTTCTTT.

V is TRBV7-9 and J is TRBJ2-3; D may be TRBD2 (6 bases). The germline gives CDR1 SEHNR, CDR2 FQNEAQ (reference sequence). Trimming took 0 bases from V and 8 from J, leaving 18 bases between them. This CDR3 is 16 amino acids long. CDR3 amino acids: CASSLAAGPAVATQYF. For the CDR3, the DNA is TGTGCCAGCAGCTTAGCTGCGGGGCCGGCAGTTGCTACGCAGTATTTT.

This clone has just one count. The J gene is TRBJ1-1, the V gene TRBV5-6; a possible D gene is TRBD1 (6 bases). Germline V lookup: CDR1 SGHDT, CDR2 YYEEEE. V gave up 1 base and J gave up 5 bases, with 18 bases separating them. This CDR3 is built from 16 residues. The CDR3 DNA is TGTGCCAGCAGCTTGTTCGGCTACGGGGGGCCGACTGAAGCTTTCTTT. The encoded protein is CASSLFGYGGPTEAFF.

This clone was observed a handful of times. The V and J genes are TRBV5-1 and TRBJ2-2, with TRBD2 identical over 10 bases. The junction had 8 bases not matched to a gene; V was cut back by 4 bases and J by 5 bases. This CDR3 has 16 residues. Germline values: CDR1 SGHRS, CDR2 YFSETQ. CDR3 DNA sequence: TGCGCCAGCAGCCCTGTAGCGGGAGGCATAACCGGGGAGCTGTTTTTT. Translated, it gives CASSPVAGGITGELFF.